What follows is one T cell receptor beta chain and its context. Its target is not known. TCRdb independently ran MiXCR on the reads; one entry per CDR3 protein. The sample lists approximately 730,000 distinct CDR3 sequences; roughly a third were seen once. The data originate from a study of T cell repertoires in cytomegalovirus infection. Study-wide context: CMV epitopes that were recently identified and HLA-C-restricted were used alongside well-studied HLA-B-restricted ones. Both a matching HLA type and CMV infection were indicated by public TCR beta signatures. Study observations and caveats: Within the response measured ex vivo, HLA-C-restricted CMV-specific TCR beta clonotypes were dominant. Pooled public TCR beta family frequency picked out CMV carriers with the relevant HLA.

Between the trimmed V and J ends, which lost 7 bases and 1 base, there was a span of 13 bases. The CDR3 has 15 residues. Germline CDR1 reads MNHEY; CDR2 reads SVGAGI. The specimen comprised cultured PBMCs, sampled from culture after CMV antigen stimulation. The genes are TRBV6-5 and TRBJ1-4, with D uncertain. The origin of this receptor is a human donor in good health (CMV status not recorded). Some clones in this sample may be carry-over from other donors' samples. The CDR3 loop reads CASTEYWGTNEKLFF. CDR3 nucleotide sequence: TGTGCCAGCACCGAGTATTGGGGAACTAATGAAAAACTGTTTTTT.